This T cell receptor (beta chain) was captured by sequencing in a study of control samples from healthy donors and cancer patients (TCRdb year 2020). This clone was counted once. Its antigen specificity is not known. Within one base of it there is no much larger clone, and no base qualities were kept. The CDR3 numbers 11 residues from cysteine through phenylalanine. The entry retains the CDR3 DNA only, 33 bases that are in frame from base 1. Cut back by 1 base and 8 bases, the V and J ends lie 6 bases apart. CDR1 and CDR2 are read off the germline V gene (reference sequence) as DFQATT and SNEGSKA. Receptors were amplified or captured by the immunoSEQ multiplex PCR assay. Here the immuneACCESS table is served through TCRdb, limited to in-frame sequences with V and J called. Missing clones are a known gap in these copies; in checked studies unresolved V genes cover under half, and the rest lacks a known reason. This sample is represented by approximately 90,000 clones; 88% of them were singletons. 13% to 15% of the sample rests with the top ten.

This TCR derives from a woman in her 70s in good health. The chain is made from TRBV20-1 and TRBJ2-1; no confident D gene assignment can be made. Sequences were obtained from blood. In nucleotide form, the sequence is TGCAGTGCTAGAGGGTTGGATGAGCAGTTCTTC. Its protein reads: CSARGLDEQFF.